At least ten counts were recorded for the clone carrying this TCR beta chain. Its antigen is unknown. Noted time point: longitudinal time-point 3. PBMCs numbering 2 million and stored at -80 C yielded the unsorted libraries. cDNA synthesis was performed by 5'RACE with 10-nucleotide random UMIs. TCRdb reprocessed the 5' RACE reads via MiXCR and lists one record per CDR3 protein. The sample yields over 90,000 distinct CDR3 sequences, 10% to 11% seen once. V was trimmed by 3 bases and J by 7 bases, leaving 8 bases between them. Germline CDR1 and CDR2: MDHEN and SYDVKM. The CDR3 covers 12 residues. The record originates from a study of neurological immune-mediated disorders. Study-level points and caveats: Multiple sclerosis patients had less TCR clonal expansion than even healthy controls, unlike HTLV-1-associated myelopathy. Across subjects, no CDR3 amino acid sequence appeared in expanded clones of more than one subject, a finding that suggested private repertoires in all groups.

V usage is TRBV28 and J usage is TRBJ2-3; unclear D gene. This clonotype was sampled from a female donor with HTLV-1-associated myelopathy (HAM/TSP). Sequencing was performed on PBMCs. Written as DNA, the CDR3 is TGTGCCAGCAGTTTTCTGCGGAATACGCAGTATTTT. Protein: CASSFLRNTQYF.